This TCR beta chain was sequenced during a study of OX40 agonist ivuxolimab in advanced cancers. Study-wide points: Compared with CD4+, CD8+ T cells on average had more expanded clones.

As for this clone: The antigen is unknown.

Only in-frame clones appear in the TCRdb table, and some are missing; sequencing was by immunoSEQ multiplex PCR. The sample has 60,000 to 80,000 clones; approximately 78% are singletons. Trimming pared 0 bases from V and 5 bases from J, leaving 10 bases between. CDR1 is SGHRS and CDR2 is YFSETQ in the germline V gene. This CDR3 is built from 14 residues. The clonotype comes from an adult with an advanced solid tumor such as melanoma, head and neck, liver or kidney cancer. This chain uses TRBV5-1 with TRBJ2-3; no firm D call. The input for sequencing was CD4+ or CD8+ T cells sorted from blood, taken in a trial of the OX40 agonist ivuxolimab. CDR3 sequence reads: CASSLGELEDTQYF. The CDR3 coding sequence is TGCGCCAGCAGCTTGGGGGAATTGGAAGATACGCAGTATTTT. The complete variable domain, with remaining parts taken from reference TRBV5-1 and TRBJ2-3, reads KAGVTQTPRYLIKTRGQQVTLSCSPISGHRSVSWYQQTPGQGLQFLFEYFSETQRNKGNFPGRFSGRQFSNSRSEMNVSTLELGDSALYLCASSLGELEDTQYFGPGTRLTVL.